The source of this TCR beta chain is a study of blood T cell repertoires in COVID-19. As processed by the authors: Amplification from reference gene primers served as the basis for estimated nucleated cell counts. Sequencing used immunoSEQ multiplex PCR; TCRdb keeps in-frame clones, though not all of them. D and trimming were read from the DNA, whereas the V and J calls and clone size are those reported in that table. The sample records some 370,000 clones, 80% to 90% being singletons. V lost 1 base, J lost 8 bases, and 8 bases stayed unmatched. Per germline, CDR1 SGHRS and CDR2 YFSETQ. The CDR3 is 15 residues long.

V gene TRBV5-1 combines with J gene TRBJ2-1, with 8 bases matching TRBD2. The receptor was isolated from a man aged 35 to 55 with acute or convalescent COVID-19. Sequencing was done on a sample of peripheral blood. The CDR3 here is CASSLRSGSIHEQFF. For the CDR3, the DNA is TGCGCCAGCAGCTTGCGGAGCGGGAGTATCCATGAGCAGTTCTTC.